The sequence of this T cell receptor beta chain was determined in a study of T cell repertoires in cytomegalovirus infection. J lost 5 bases, V lost 5 bases, and 2 bases had no gene match. This CDR3 is 13 amino acids long. The germline CDR1 and CDR2 sequences are SGHTA and FQGTGA. Via MiXCR, TCRdb re-called the reads, giving one row per CDR3 protein. The top ten hold approximately 4.3% of the sample, which has roughly 190,000 distinct CDR3 sequences, roughly 9.8% seen once. Specimen: PBMCs. The chain links TRBV7-3 to TRBJ2-5; 10 nucleotides align to TRBD2. The receptor was derived from a human donor in good health (CMV status not recorded). Some clones in this sample may be carry-over from other donors' samples. CDR3 DNA sequence: TGTGCCAGCAGCCGGGGACTAGCGGAGACCCAGTACTTC. This encodes CASSRGLAETQYF.